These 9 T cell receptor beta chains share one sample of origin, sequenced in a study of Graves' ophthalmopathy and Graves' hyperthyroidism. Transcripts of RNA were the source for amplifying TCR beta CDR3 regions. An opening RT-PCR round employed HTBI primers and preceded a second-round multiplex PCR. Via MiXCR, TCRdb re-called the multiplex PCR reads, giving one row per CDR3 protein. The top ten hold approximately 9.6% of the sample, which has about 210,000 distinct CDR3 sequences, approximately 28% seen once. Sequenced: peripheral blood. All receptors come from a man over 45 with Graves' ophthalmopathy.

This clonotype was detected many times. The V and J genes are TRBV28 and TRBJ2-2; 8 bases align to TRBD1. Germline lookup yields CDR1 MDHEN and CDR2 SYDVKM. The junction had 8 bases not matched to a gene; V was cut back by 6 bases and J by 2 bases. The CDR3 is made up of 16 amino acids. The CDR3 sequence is CASSRLGQGNTGELFF. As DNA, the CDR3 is TGTGCCAGCAGCCGCCTCGGACAGGGAAACACCGGGGAGCTGTTTTTT.

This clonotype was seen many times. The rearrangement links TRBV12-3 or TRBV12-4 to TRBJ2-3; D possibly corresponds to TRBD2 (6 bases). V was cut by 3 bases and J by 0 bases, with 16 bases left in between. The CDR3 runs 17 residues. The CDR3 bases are TGTGCCAGCAGTTTTCTGGCGGGAAGCCCGAGCACAGATACGCAGTATTTT. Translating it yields CASSFLAGSPSTDTQYF.

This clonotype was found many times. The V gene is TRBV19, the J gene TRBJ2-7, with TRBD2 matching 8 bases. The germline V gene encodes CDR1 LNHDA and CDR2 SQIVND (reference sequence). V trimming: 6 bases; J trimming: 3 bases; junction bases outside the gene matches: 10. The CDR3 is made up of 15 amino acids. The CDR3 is CASSPAGDSFYEQYF. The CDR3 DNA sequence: TGTGCCAGTAGCCCAGCGGGAGATTCATTCTACGAGCAGTACTTC. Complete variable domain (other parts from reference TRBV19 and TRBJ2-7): DGGITQSPKYLFRKEGQNVTLSCEQNLNHDAMYWYRQDPGQGLRLIYYSQIVNDFQKGDIAEGYSVSREKKESFPLTVTSAQKNPTAFYLCASSPAGDSFYEQYFGPGTRLTVT.

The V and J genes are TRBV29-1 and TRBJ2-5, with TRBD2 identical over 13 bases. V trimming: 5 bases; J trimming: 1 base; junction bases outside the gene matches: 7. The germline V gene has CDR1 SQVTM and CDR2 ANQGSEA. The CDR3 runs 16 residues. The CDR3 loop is CSVNLGLAGAQETQYF. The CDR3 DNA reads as TGCAGCGTTAACCTCGGACTAGCGGGAGCCCAAGAGACCCAGTACTTC.

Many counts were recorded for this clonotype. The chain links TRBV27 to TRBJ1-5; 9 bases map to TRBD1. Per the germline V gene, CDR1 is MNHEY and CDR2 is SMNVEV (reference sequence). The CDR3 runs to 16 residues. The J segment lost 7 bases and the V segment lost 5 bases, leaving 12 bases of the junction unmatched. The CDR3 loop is CASSISRDRELQPQHF. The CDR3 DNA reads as TGTGCCAGCAGTATTAGCCGGGACAGGGAATTGCAGCCCCAGCATTTT.

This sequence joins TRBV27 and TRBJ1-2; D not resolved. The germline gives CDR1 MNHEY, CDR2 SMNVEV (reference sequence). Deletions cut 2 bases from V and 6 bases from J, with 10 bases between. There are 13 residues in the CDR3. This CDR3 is CASSLALGNGYTF. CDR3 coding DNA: TGTGCCAGCAGTTTAGCCCTAGGGAATGGCTACACCTTC.

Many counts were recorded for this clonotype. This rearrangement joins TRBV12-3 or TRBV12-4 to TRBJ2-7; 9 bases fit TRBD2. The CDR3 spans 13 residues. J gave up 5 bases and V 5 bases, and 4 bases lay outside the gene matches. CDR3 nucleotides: TGTGCCAGCAGTCCTAGCGGGGTTCACGAGCAGTACTTC. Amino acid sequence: CASSPSGVHEQYF.

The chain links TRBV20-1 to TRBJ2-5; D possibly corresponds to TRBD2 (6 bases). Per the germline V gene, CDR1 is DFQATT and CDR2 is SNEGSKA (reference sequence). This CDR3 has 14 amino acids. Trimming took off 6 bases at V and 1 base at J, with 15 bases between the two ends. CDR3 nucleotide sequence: TGCAGTGCGGGCAGGGAGGTGGCCCAAGAGACCCAGTACTTC. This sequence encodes CSAGREVAQETQYF.

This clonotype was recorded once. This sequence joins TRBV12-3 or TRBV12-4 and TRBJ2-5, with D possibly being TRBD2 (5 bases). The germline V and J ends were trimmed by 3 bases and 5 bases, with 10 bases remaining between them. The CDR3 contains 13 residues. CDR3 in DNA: TGTGCCAGCAGTTTTAGGGTAGCGGAGACCCAGTACTTC. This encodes CASSFRVAETQYF.